The source of this T cell receptor (beta chain) is a study of blood T cell repertoires in COVID-19. The wider study: The study drew acute and convalescent COVID-19 samples from the United States, Italy and Spain. Sources were T cells, B-cell-depleted T cells, or PBMCs; the material itself was cDNA or gDNA.

Original processing notes: Reference gene primers were amplified, and this amplification served to estimate nucleated cell counts. Profiled with immunoSEQ multiplex PCR; TCRdb holds only in-frame clones, not every one. V, J and clone size reflect that table, while D and trimming were determined from the DNA. The table lists about 35,000 clones, 82% of them singletons. Material: peripheral blood. The TCR was taken from a man older than 75 with active or convalescent COVID-19.

The CDR3 sequence is CASGLVAGQGWKLFF. Written as DNA, the CDR3 is TGTGCTAGTGGTTTGGTGGCGGGACAGGGGTGGAAACTGTTTTTT. The chain carries TRBV12-5 and TRBJ1-4; 10 bases are shared with TRBD1. V shed 0 bases, J shed 11 bases, and the junction held 6 bases outside the gene matches. The length of the CDR3 is 15 residues. Germline values: CDR1 LGHNT, CDR2 FRNRAP.